These 2 T cell receptor beta chains originate from one sample sequenced in a study of response to subunit inactivated influenza vaccine. TCRdb called the RT-PCR reads again in MiXCR, with one record for every CDR3 protein. The sample shows 280,000 or so distinct CDR3 sequences, 20% to 25% of them seen only once. Sequenced here: PBMCs from blood, sampled roughly 20 months after vaccination. All receptors derive from a man aged 45-69 years who received an inactivated influenza vaccine.

In this sample, this clonotype turned up a few times. The V and J genes are TRBV19 and TRBJ1-4; no clear D gene. CDR3 length equals 14 residues. The germline V gene has CDR1 LNHDA and CDR2 SQIVND (reference sequence). V lost 7 bases and J 5 bases, leaving 14 bases between the germline ends. CDR3 bases: TGTGCCAGTAACGACGGTTGGGAGAATGAAAAACTGTTTTTT. This sequence encodes CASNDGWENEKLFF.

This clonotype was picked up one time. The V gene is TRBV24-1, the J gene TRBJ2-5; 10 nucleotides match TRBD2. This CDR3 region has 15 residues. V shed 4 bases, J shed 4 bases, and the junction held 5 bases outside the gene matches. Germline lookup yields CDR1 KGHDR and CDR2 SFDVKD. The CDR3, as DNA: TGTGCCACCAGTGAAAGGCTAGCGGGAGTAGAGACCCAGTACTTC. Protein sequence: CATSERLAGVETQYF.